Sequencing of this T cell receptor (beta chain) was carried out in a study of blood T cell repertoires in COVID-19. Whole-study context: COVID-19 samples collected from the United States, Italy and Spain covered acute and convalescent phases. In each case, the material was cDNA or gDNA derived from T cells, B-cell-depleted T cells, or PBMCs.

The ends were cut back, 0 bases at V and 5 bases at J, with 17 bases in the middle. The CDR3 extends over 16 amino acids. Per germline, CDR1 MNHEY and CDR2 SVGAGI. Original processing methods: It was from reference gene primer amplification that nucleated cell counts were estimated. Method: immunoSEQ multiplex PCR; TCRdb's copy keeps in-frame clones and lacks some. That table furnishes V, J and clone size, whereas the DNA furnished D and trimming. The sample holds 270,000 or so clones, approximately 87% seen once. The chain couples TRBV6-5 to TRBJ2-7; tentative D call: TRBD1 (6 bases). This sequence originates from a human donor in a cohort sampled during active COVID-19. Source material: peripheral blood. The chain's CDR3 is CASSYSGDMGAHEQYF. The CDR3 DNA follows: TGTGCCAGCAGTTACTCGGGGGATATGGGGGCCCACGAGCAGTACTTC.